Reported below is one T cell receptor beta chain. Its cognate antigen is unknown. The sample originates from a study of T cell responses to AZD1222 COVID-19 vaccine. Overall study results and limits: Repertoire sampling was restricted to post-peak T cell response timepoints.

TCRdb's table, derived via immunoSEQ multiplex PCR, lists solely in-frame clones and lacks some. The data contain about 140,000 clones, around 91% of them singletons. This CDR3 has 14 residues. Trimming removed 2 bases from V and 2 bases from J; junction bases left unmatched: 4. Germline lookup yields CDR1 SGDLS and CDR2 YYNGEE. The V gene is TRBV9, the J gene TRBJ2-7, with 7 nucleotides matching TRBD2. Specimen: peripheral blood, collected on day 0 of AZD1222 vaccination. This receptor was taken from an adult in good health. Here the CDR3 DNA reads TGTGCCAGCAGCGTCGGACTAGGTCCCTACGAGCAGTACTTC. This gives the protein CASSVGLGPYEQYF.